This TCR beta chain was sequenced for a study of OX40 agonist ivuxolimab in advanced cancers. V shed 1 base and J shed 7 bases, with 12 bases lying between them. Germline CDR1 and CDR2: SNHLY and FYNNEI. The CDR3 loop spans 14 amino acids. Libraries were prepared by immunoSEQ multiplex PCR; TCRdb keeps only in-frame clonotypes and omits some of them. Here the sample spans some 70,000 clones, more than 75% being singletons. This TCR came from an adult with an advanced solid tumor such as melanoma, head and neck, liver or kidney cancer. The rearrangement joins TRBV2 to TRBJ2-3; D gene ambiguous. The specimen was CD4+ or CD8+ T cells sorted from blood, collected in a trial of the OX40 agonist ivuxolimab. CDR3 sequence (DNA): TGTGCCAGCAGTGAAGGAGCAAACTCGTATACGCAGTATTTT. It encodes CASSEGANSYTQYF.